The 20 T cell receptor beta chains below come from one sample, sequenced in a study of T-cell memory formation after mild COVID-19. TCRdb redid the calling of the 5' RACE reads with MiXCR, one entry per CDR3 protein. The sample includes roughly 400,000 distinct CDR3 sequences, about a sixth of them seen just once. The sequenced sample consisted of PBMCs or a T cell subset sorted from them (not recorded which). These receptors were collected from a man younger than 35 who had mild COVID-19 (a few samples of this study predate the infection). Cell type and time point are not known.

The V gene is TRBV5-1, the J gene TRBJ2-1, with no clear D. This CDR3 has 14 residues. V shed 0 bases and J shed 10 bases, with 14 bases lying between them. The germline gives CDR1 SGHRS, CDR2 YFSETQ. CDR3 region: CASSLGAQLGEQFF. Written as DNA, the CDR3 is TGCGCCAGCAGCTTGGGAGCCCAGCTAGGGGAGCAGTTCTTC.

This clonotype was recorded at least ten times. DNA for the CDR3: TGTGCCAGCAGTCTCCGTTCCTACGAGCAGTACTTC. This translates into CASSLRSYEQYF. The gene calls are TRBV12-3 or TRBV12-4 and TRBJ2-7; D is ambiguous. The CDR3 is 12 amino acids. Trimming pared 5 bases from V and 1 base from J, leaving 6 bases between.

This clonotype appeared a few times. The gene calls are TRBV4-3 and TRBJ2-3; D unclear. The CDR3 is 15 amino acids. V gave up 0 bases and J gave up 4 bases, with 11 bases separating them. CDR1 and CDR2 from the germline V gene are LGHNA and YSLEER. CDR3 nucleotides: TGCGCCAGCAGCCAAGATGAACCGGAAGCAGATACGCAGTATTTT. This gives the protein CASSQDEPEADTQYF.

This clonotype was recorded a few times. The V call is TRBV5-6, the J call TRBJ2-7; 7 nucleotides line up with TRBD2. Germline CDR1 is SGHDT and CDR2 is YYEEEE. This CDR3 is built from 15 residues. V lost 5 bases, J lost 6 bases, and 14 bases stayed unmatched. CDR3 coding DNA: TGTGCCAGCAGTCAGACCTTGTTTCAGCGGGGCGAGCAGTACGTC. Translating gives CASSQTLFQRGEQYV.

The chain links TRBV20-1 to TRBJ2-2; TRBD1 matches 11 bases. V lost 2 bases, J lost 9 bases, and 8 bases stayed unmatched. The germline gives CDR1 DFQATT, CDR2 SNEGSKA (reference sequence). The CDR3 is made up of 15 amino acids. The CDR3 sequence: CSARPGQGAGWELFF. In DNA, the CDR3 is TGCAGTGCTAGACCAGGACAGGGGGCCGGATGGGAGCTGTTTTTT.

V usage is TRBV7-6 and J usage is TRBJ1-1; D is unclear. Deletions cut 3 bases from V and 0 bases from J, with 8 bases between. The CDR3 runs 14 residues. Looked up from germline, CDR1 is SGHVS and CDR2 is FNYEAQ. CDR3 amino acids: CASSFGRLNTEAFF. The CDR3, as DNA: TGTGCCAGCAGCTTCGGGAGGTTGAACACTGAAGCTTTCTTT.

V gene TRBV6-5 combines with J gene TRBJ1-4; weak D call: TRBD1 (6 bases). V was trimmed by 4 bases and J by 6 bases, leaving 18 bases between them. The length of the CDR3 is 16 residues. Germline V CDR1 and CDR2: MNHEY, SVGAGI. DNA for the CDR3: TGTGCCAGCAGTTTCGGGACACCGCGTCTCCATGAAAAACTGTTTTTT. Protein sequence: CASSFGTPRLHEKLFF.

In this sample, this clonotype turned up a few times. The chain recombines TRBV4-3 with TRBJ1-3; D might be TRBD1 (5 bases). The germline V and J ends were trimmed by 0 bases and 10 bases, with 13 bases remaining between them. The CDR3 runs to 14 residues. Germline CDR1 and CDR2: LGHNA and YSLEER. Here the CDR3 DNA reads TGCGCCAGCAGCCAAGATTGGGACCTCCAGACCATATATTTT. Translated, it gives CASSQDWDLQTIYF.

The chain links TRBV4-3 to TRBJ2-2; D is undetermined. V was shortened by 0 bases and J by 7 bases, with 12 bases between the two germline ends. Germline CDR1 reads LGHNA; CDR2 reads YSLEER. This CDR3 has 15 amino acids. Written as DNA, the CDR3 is TGCGCCAGCAGCCAAGATGGGCAGGCGCTCGGGGAGCTGTTTTTT. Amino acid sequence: CASSQDGQALGELFF.

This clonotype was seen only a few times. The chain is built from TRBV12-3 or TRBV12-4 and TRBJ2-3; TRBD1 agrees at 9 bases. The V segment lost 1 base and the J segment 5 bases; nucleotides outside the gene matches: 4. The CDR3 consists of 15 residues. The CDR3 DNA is TGTGCCAGCAGTTTAGATCGGACAGGGGTAGATACGCAGTATTTT. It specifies CASSLDRTGVDTQYF.

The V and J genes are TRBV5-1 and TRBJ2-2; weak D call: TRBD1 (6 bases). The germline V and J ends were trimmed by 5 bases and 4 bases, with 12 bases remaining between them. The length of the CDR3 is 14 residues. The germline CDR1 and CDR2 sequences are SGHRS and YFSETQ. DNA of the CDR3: TGCGCCAGCAGTTCAGGGGAGCGCACCGGGGAGCTGTTTTTT. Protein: CASSSGERTGELFF. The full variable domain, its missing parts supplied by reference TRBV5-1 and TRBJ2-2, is KAGVTQTPRYLIKTRGQQVTLSCSPISGHRSVSWYQQTPGQGLQFLFEYFSETQRNKGNFPGRFSGRQFSNSRSEMNVSTLELGDSALYLCASSSGERTGELFFGEGSRLTVL.

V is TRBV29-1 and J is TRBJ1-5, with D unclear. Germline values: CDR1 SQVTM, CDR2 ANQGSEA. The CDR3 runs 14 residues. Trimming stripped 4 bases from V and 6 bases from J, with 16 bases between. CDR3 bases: TGCAGCGTTGGCGTGGCTGGTGATAGTCAGCCCCAGCATTTT. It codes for CSVGVAGDSQPQHF.

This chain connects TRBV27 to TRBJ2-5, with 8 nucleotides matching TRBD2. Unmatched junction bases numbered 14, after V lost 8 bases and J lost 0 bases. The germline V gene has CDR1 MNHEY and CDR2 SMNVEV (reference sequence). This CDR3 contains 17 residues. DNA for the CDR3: TGTGCCAGCCGCGGGGGGAACTGGGCCAGGGACCAAGAGACCCAGTACTTC. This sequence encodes CASRGGNWARDQETQYF.

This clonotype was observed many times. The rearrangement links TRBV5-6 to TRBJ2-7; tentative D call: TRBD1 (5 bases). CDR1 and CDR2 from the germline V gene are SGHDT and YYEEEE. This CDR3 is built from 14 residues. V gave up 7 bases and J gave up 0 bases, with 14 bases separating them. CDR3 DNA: TGTGCCAGCCGGCAGGGTCCTCTCTCCTACGAGCAGTACTTC. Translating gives CASRQGPLSYEQYF. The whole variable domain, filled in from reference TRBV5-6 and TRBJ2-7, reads DAGVTQSPTHLIKTRGQQVTLRCSPKSGHDTVSWYQQALGQGPQFIFQYYEEEERQRGNFPDRFSGHQFPNYSSELNVNALLLGDSALYLCASRQGPLSYEQYFGPGTRLTVT.

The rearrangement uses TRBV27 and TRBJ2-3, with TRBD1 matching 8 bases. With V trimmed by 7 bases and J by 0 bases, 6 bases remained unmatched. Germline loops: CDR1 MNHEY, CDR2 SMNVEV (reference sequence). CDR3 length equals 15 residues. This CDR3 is CASTRTGRSTDTQYF. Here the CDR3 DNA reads TGTGCCAGCACCCGGACAGGGCGTAGCACAGATACGCAGTATTTT.

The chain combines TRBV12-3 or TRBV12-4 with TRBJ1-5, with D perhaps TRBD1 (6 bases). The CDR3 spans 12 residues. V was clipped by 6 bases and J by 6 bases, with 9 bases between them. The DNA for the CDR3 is TGTGCCAGCAGACAGGGCCCTCAGCCCCAGCATTTT. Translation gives CASRQGPQPQHF.

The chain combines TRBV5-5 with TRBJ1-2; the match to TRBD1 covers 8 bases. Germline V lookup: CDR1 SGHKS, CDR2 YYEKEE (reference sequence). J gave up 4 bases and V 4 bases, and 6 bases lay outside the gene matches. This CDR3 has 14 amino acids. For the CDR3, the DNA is TGTGCCAGCAGCCAGGGGGCGGGGATCTATGGCTACACCTTC. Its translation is CASSQGAGIYGYTF.

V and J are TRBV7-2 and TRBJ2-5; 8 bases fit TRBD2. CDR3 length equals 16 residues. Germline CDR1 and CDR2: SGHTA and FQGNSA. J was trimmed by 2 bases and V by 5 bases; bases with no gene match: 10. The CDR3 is CASSPQRGLRQETQYF. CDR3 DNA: TGTGCCAGCAGCCCGCAGCGGGGGCTTCGGCAAGAGACCCAGTACTTC.

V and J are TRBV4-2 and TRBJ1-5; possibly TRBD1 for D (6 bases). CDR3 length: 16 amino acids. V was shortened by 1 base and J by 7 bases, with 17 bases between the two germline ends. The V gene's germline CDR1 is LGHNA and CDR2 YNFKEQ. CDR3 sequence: CASSQGGRGGLQPQHF. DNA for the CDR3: TGTGCCAGCAGCCAAGGGGGGCGTGGAGGGTTGCAGCCCCAGCATTTT.

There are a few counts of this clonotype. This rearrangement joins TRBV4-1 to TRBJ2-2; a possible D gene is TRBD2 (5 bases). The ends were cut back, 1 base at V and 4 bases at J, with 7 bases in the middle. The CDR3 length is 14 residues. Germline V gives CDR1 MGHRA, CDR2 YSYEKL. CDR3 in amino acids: CASSQVGSTGELFF. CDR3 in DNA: TGCGCCAGCAGCCAAGTGGGGAGCACCGGGGAGCTGTTTTTT.